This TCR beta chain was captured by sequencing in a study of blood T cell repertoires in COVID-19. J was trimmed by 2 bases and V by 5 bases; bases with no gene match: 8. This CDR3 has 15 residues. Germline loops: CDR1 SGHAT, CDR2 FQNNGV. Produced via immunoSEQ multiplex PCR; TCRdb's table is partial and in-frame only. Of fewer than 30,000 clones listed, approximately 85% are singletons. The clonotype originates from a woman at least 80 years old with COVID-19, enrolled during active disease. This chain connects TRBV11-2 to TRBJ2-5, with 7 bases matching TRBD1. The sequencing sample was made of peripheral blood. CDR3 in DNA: TGTGCCAGCAGCCCGAATACAGGGGAACAAGAGACCCAGTACTTC. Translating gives CASSPNTGEQETQYF.